Each of the 26 T cell receptor beta chains below was sequenced from the same sample in a study of T cells after yellow fever vaccination. Via MiXCR, TCRdb re-called the 5' RACE reads, giving one row per CDR3 protein. The sample carries some 560,000 distinct CDR3 sequences, roughly a fifth recorded once. This specimen was PBMCs, taken 15 days after the yellow fever booster vaccination. These receptors came from a man aged 30 to 45 who received the YFV17D yellow fever vaccine.

The table lists this clonotype with a few counts. J is TRBJ2-2 and V is TRBV6-5; tentatively, D is TRBD1 or TRBD2 (5 bases each). V lost 0 bases to trimming and J lost 6 bases, with 8 bases between them. The CDR3 totals 14 residues. From germline, CDR1 is MNHEY and CDR2 SVGAGI. In DNA, the CDR3 is TGTGCCAGCAGTTACTCGCAGGGACCCGGGGAGCTGTTTTTT. It encodes CASSYSQGPGELFF.

V is TRBV7-2 and J is TRBJ2-3; 7 bases map to TRBD2. Germline V CDR1 and CDR2: SGHTA, FQGNSA. J was trimmed by 0 bases and V by 3 bases; bases with no gene match: 6. The CDR3 covers 16 residues. Here the CDR3 reads CASSFRLAASTDTQYF. The CDR3 DNA reads TGTGCCAGCAGCTTCCGGCTAGCGGCTAGCACAGATACGCAGTATTTT.

The chain is built from TRBV7-2 and TRBJ2-5; unclear D gene. Deletions cut 1 base from V and 7 bases from J, with 10 bases between. The CDR3 has 13 amino acids. Germline CDR1 SGHTA, CDR2 FQGNSA. CDR3 sequence reads: CASSLDGLRTQYF. The CDR3 DNA sequence: TGTGCCAGCAGCTTAGACGGCCTAAGGACCCAGTACTTC.

V is TRBV24-1 and J is TRBJ2-3; D uncertain. The CDR3 length is 12 residues. Germline CDR1 KGHDR, CDR2 SFDVKD. With 5 bases removed from V and 4 bases from J, the gap between germline ends came to 6 bases. CDR3 nucleotides: TGTGCCACCAGTGGAGTCGCAGATACGCAGTATTTT. As protein: CATSGVADTQYF.

This clonotype has just a few counts. The rearrangement joins TRBV29-1 to TRBJ1-4, with D tentatively TRBD1 (6 bases). The germline V and J ends were trimmed by 7 bases and 7 bases, with 19 bases remaining between them. CDR1 is SQVTM and CDR2 is ANQGSEA in the germline V gene. The CDR3 has 14 residues. The CDR3 coding sequence is TGCAGCGGTATGGGAGGGGGACGGAGTGAAAAACTGTTTTTT. The encoded protein is CSGMGGGRSEKLFF.

This clonotype was detected a few times. The V call is TRBV5-1, the J call TRBJ2-2; D could derive from TRBD1 or TRBD2 (5 bases each). Trimming pared 9 bases from V and 4 bases from J, leaving 13 bases between. The CDR3 length is 13 residues. The germline gives CDR1 SGHRS, CDR2 YFSETQ. The CDR3 region is CATRDASTGELFF. In DNA form, the CDR3 reads TGCGCCACCCGGGACGCTTCCACCGGGGAGCTGTTTTTT.

The rearrangement links TRBV12-5 to TRBJ2-5; no reliable D call. Per germline, CDR1 LGHNT and CDR2 FRNRAP. Between the trimmed V and J ends, which lost 0 bases and 5 bases, there was a span of 4 bases. The CDR3 covers 12 residues. The CDR3 here is CASGLVGETQYF. The CDR3 nucleotides are TGTGCTAGTGGTTTGGTCGGGGAGACCCAGTACTTC.

This clonotype was detected only a few times. The V call is TRBV20-1, the J call TRBJ1-4; no clear D. Germline assignment: CDR1 DFQATT and CDR2 SNEGSKA (reference sequence). V lost 0 bases and J 8 bases, leaving 7 bases between the germline ends. The CDR3 covers 12 residues. In DNA form, the CDR3 reads TGCAGTGCTAGAGACAGTTCCGAAAAACTGTTTTTT. It codes for CSARDSSEKLFF.

This clonotype was observed a few times. The J gene is TRBJ2-4, the V gene TRBV5-1; 9 positions match TRBD2. The J segment lost 0 bases and the V segment lost 1 base, leaving 14 bases of the junction unmatched. The CDR3 has 20 amino acids. Per the germline V gene, CDR1 is SGHRS and CDR2 is YFSETQ. DNA of the CDR3: TGCGCCAGCAGCTTGCTTAAGGCAGATGGTAGCGGGAGAGCCAAAAACATTCAGTACTTC. This sequence encodes CASSLLKADGSGRAKNIQYF.

The rearrangement uses TRBV27 and TRBJ2-1, with D possibly being TRBD2 (5 bases). Trimming took 5 bases from V and 2 from J, leaving 13 bases between them. CDR3 length equals 15 residues. Germline-derived CDR1 and CDR2 are MNHEY and SMNVEV (reference sequence). The chain's CDR3 is CASSQAGGPYNEQFF. The CDR3 DNA sequence: TGTGCCAGCAGTCAAGCTGGAGGTCCCTACAATGAGCAGTTCTTC.

The chain recombines TRBV29-1 with TRBJ2-2, with a tentative D call TRBD2 (7 bases). This CDR3 has 14 residues. The germline gives CDR1 SQVTM, CDR2 ANQGSEA. Trimming took 7 bases from V and 5 from J, leaving 17 bases between them. CDR3 in DNA: TGCAGCGCTCCTGCGGGGGCAGGAACCGGGGAGCTGTTTTTT. Translating gives CSAPAGAGTGELFF.

V and J are TRBV20-1 and TRBJ1-2, with a tentative D call TRBD1 (5 bases). The CDR3 is 11 amino acids. The V end was cut by 6 bases, the J end by 4 bases, with 9 bases between. CDR1 and CDR2 (germline): DFQATT, SNEGSKA (reference sequence). This CDR3 is CSAKTVYGYTF. The CDR3 DNA reads as TGCAGTGCGAAGACAGTCTATGGCTACACCTTC.

The chain employs TRBV6-4 and TRBJ1-1, with no clear D. The CDR3 covers 13 residues. Germline V lookup: CDR1 MRHNA, CDR2 SNTAGT. The germline V and J ends were trimmed by 11 bases and 0 bases, with 13 bases remaining between them. CDR3 sequence reads: CAGGFSLNTEAFF. Written as DNA, the CDR3 is TGTGCCGGAGGGTTTTCCTTGAACACTGAAGCTTTCTTT.

V gene TRBV5-1 combines with J gene TRBJ2-7; 8 bases map to TRBD1. The junction had 8 bases not matched to a gene; V was cut back by 6 bases and J by 6 bases. CDR1 and CDR2 from the germline V gene are SGHRS and YFSETQ. The CDR3 totals 13 residues. CDR3 region: CASTTDRDGEQYF. The CDR3 DNA reads TGCGCCAGCACCACGGACAGGGATGGCGAGCAGTACTTC.

The chain links TRBV12-3 or TRBV12-4 to TRBJ2-7; D perhaps matches TRBD2 (5 bases). The CDR3 spans 14 residues. The V end lost 5 bases, the J end lost 6 bases, and 17 bases lay between the germline ends. This chain's CDR3 is CASSTRGYATEQYF. CDR3 coding DNA: TGTGCCAGCAGTACACGGGGTTATGCGACCGAGCAGTACTTC.

The chain joins TRBV19 to TRBJ2-5; weak D call: TRBD1 (5 bases). In germline, CDR1 is LNHDA, CDR2 SQIVND (reference sequence). This CDR3 region has 15 residues. Trimming left V 1 base short and J 5 bases short, with 14 bases between. DNA for the CDR3: TGTGCCAGTAGTATAGGCGGCAGCAGGGTCGAGACCCAGTACTTC. Its translation: CASSIGGSRVETQYF.

In its sample, this clonotype was seen a few times. This chain uses TRBV27 with TRBJ1-1; D uncertain. The CDR3 runs 14 residues. Trimming removed 6 bases from V and 1 base from J, with 12 bases in between. Germline CDR1 is MNHEY and CDR2 is SMNVEV (reference sequence). CDR3 residues: CASSNTAGNTEAFF. The CDR3 coding sequence is TGTGCCAGCAGCAATACCGCCGGGAACACTGAAGCTTTCTTT.

The V call is TRBV10-3, the J call TRBJ2-5; weak D call: TRBD1 (6 bases). CDR3 length: 14 amino acids. The V and J ends lost 6 bases and 4 bases respectively, with 15 bases between them. Germline V gene lookup returns CDR1 ENHRY and CDR2 SYGVKD. In DNA, the CDR3 is TGTGCCATCAGGGAGACAGGAACCGGAGAGACCCAGTACTTC. Encoded protein: CAIRETGTGETQYF.

The V and J genes are TRBV28 and TRBJ2-7; the D is unclear. The ends were cut back, 5 bases at V and 8 bases at J, with 10 bases in the middle. Germline V gene lookup returns CDR1 MDHEN and CDR2 SYDVKM. The CDR3 loop spans 11 amino acids. In DNA form, the CDR3 reads TGTGCCAGCAGTGACCCGAATCAGCAGTACTTC. As protein: CASSDPNQQYF.

In its sample, this clonotype was seen a few times. As DNA, the CDR3 is TGTGCCAGCAGCTTAGTTGTTAGCACAGATACGCAGTATTTT. Translating it yields CASSLVVSTDTQYF. The V gene is TRBV7-2, the J gene TRBJ2-3; D remains ambiguous. V was pared by 1 base and J by 0 bases, with 5 bases between. CDR1 is SGHTA, CDR2 FQGNSA, per germline. The CDR3 has 14 residues.

This clonotype was picked up a small number of times. The chain uses TRBV7-9 and TRBJ2-1; D not resolved. Germline assignment: CDR1 SEHNR and CDR2 FQNEAQ (reference sequence). The CDR3 spans 12 residues. The ends were cut back, 8 bases at V and 8 bases at J, with 13 bases in the middle. The CDR3 spells CASALEAHEQFF. The CDR3 DNA reads as TGTGCCAGCGCGCTGGAAGCGCATGAGCAGTTCTTC.

The table lists this clonotype with a few counts. The gene calls are TRBV3-1 and TRBJ2-1; 7 nucleotides line up with TRBD2. Germline trimming cut 1 base from V and 3 bases from J; bases unmatched to any gene: 6. Germline V gene lookup returns CDR1 LGHDT and CDR2 YNNKEL (reference sequence). This CDR3 has 16 residues. DNA for the CDR3: TGTGCCAGCAGCCAAGTCCCTAGCGGTCTCTACAATGAGCAGTTCTTC. Its translation is CASSQVPSGLYNEQFF.

This clonotype was counted only a few times. V is TRBV15 and J is TRBJ1-6; 9 bases are shared with TRBD1. The CDR3 loop spans 15 amino acids. The V gene end was trimmed by 3 bases and the J gene end by 7 bases; junction bases not matched to a gene: 4. CDR1 is LNHNV and CDR2 is YYDKDF in the germline V gene (reference sequence). CDR3 residues: CATSRSTGGNSPLHF. The CDR3 DNA sequence: TGTGCCACCAGCAGGTCGACAGGGGGAAATTCACCCCTCCACTTT.

The V and J genes are TRBV13 and TRBJ2-7; a possible D gene is TRBD1 (6 bases). The CDR3 is 13 amino acids. CDR1 and CDR2 from the germline V gene are PRHDT and FYEKMQ (reference sequence). V was pared by 11 bases and J by 2 bases, with 16 bases between. For the CDR3, the DNA is TGTGCCTCAGGGGAGCGGATCGCCTACGAGCAGTACTTC. This codes for CASGERIAYEQYF.

This clonotype was recorded a few times. The J gene is TRBJ2-7, the V gene TRBV5-1; 8 bases line up with TRBD1. This CDR3 has 14 amino acids. The V gene end was trimmed by 4 bases and the J gene end by 2 bases; junction bases not matched to a gene: 5. Germline V lookup: CDR1 SGHRS, CDR2 YFSETQ. This CDR3 is CASSQMTGAYEQYF. DNA of the CDR3: TGCGCCAGCAGCCAAATGACAGGGGCCTACGAGCAGTACTTC.

The chain joins TRBV28 to TRBJ2-3; 10 nucleotides match TRBD2. V lost 7 bases to trimming and J lost 2 bases; unmatched junction nucleotides: 3. CDR1 and CDR2 (germline): MDHEN, SYDVKM. The CDR3 is 14 amino acids. The CDR3 loop is CASTGLAVTDTQYF. Here the CDR3 DNA reads TGTGCCAGCACCGGACTAGCGGTCACAGATACGCAGTATTTT.